This T cell receptor (beta chain) was recorded in a study of regulatory T cells in long-lasting Graves disease. This sample's time point: newly diagnosed GD, antithyroid drugs for less than 3 months. Preparation of the TCR library used RNA extracted from PBMCs. In building TCR beta libraries, iRepertoire HTBI primers were used together with Arm-PCR of CDR3 regions. Authors' data handling: Identified across the samples were fewer than 70 TRBV segments and about 15 TRBJ segments. TCRdb passed the multiplex PCR reads through MiXCR, listing each CDR3 protein once. TCRdb's processing, not the authors' own work, is the source of the V and J calls. The repertoire includes over 350,000 distinct CDR3 sequences, approximately 16% of them detected once, and over 7.5% sits in the top ten. This clonotype came up many times. The V gene lost 2 bases and the J gene lost 0 bases, with 11 bases spanning the gap. The CDR3 is 16 amino acids. Per germline, CDR1 SGHTA and CDR2 FQGTGA.

This sample was shared with a second study, whose subject was T cells in Graves' hyperthyroidism and ophthalmopathy.

The receptor comes from a woman in her thirties or forties with Graves disease. J is TRBJ2-1 and V is TRBV7-3; D not resolved. This specimen was peripheral blood mononuclear cells (PBMCs), taken at new diagnosis, from a patient treated with antithyroid drugs. CDR3 bases: TGTGCCAGCAGCTTAGGTCGGCGGACCTCCTACAATGAGCAGTTCTTC. Its translation is CASSLGRRTSYNEQFF.